The clone carrying this T cell receptor beta chain occurred many times. Its antigen is currently unknown. The data were taken from a study of identical twins. Broader study findings: Researchers caution that invariant MAIT and iNKT cells could partly confound zero-insertion analyses. Among monozygotic twins, out-of-frame TCR alpha sharing exceeded what models predicted.

A universal primer site was incorporated via template switching, and the cDNA contained unique molecular identifiers. TCRdb re-called the 5' RACE reads with MiXCR, one entry per CDR3 protein. The sample includes roughly 260,000 distinct CDR3 sequences, over 12% of them seen just once. Trimming removed 0 bases from V and 2 bases from J; junction bases left unmatched: 5. Germline assignment: CDR1 LGHNA and CDR2 YSLEER. The CDR3 spans 17 residues. This TCR was recovered from a woman aged 18-35 years in good health. The chain is built from TRBV4-3 and TRBJ2-1; 9 nucleotides align to TRBD2. The sample was memory (CD45RO+) T cells sorted from blood. Here the CDR3 reads CASSQESGGRAYNEQFF. In DNA, the CDR3 is TGCGCCAGCAGCCAAGAGTCCGGCGGGAGGGCCTACAATGAGCAGTTCTTC.